This T cell receptor beta chain was recovered during a study of Graves' ophthalmopathy and Graves' hyperthyroidism. The CDR3 has 18 residues. From germline, CDR1 is MDHEN and CDR2 SYDVKM. V was pared by 6 bases and J by 4 bases, with 15 bases of the junction left unmatched. The evidence that diagnosis relied on was clinical symptoms, serum thyroxine, TRAb, thyroid ultrasound and orbital computed tomography. CDR3 regions of TCR beta were amplified from RNA transcripts. RT-PCR was first run with HTBI primers, then multiplex PCR in a second round. TCRdb passed the multiplex PCR reads through MiXCR, listing each CDR3 protein once. In the table there are more than 300,000 distinct CDR3 sequences, roughly 15% of which are singletons. This clonotype was seen repeatedly, ten times or more.

The V call is TRBV28, the J call TRBJ2-2; 9 nucleotides match TRBD2. Material for sequencing was peripheral blood. The receptor was derived from an adult woman with stable Graves' hyperthyroidism. In nucleotides, the CDR3 is TGTGCCAGCAGCCAGGGGACTAGCCGAAGAACAGGCACCGGGGAGCTGTTTTTT. Its translation is CASSQGTSRRTGTGELFF.